A selection of T cell receptor beta chains follows, all from one sample in a study of blood T cell repertoires in COVID-19. Method: immunoSEQ multiplex PCR; TCRdb's copy keeps in-frame clones and lacks some. The sample includes 95,000 to 150,000 clones, 80% of them seen just once. The sample consisted of peripheral blood. The source of these receptors is a man between 60 and 70 years old with active or convalescent COVID-19. Each CDR3 is given with its conserved first and last residue. Each record gives: V gene, D gene, J gene, clone size, CDR3 DNA, CDR3 protein. A D gene is named only where the DNA matches it firmly. Some rows mark clone size as missing; the rest say once, few, many or name a class of expanded clone.

TRBV18	TRBD1	TRBJ2-3	-	TGTGCCAGCTCACCACCTGACAGGGGGCTCACAGATACGCAGTATTTT	CASSPPDRGLTDTQYF
TRBV12-3/TRBV12-4	-	TRBJ2-1	-	TGTGCCAGCAGTCCGACTGTGACCAACGCTCTCTTC	CASSPTVTNALF
TRBV7-9	TRBD2	TRBJ2-1	-	TGTGCCAGCAGCCTACTAGCGGGAGTGGGAAATGAGCAGTTCTTC	CASSLLAGVGNEQFF
TRBV19	TRBD2	TRBJ2-7	once	TGTGCCAGTAGTATAGAAGGTAGCGGGTCCCACGAGCAGTACTTC	CASSIEGSGSHEQYF
TRBV19	-	TRBJ1-3	many	TGTGCCAGTAGGGACTTCCTTGCCCGGAACACCATATATTTT	CASRDFLARNTIYF
TRBV5-1	-	TRBJ2-1	-	TGCGCCAGCAGCTTGGCAGGGAATGAGCAGTTCTTC	CASSLAGNEQFF
TRBV19	-	TRBJ1-5	-	TGTGCCAGTAGTCATCGGGGTGGAGGTAACAATCAGCCCCAGCATTTT	CASSHRGGGNNQPQHF
TRBV5-1	-	TRBJ2-2	-	TGCGCCAGCAGCTTGTTCTCAGGCAACACCGGGGAGCTGTTTTTT	CASSLFSGNTGELFF
TRBV5-1	TRBD2	TRBJ2-7	-	TGCGCCAGCAGCTTGGGACTAGCGGGATCCTACGAGCAGTACTTC	CASSLGLAGSYEQYF
TRBV29-1	-	TRBJ2-7	-	TGCAGCGTAGCATTAGACTCCTACGAGCAGTACTTC	CSVALDSYEQYF
TRBV29-1	-	TRBJ1-1	-	TGCAGCGCCTATCGGGGAATGGGAACTGAAGCTTTCTTT	CSAYRGMGTEAFF
TRBV9	-	TRBJ2-2	-	TGTGCCAGCAGCCTAAGAGCGAGGGGGACCGGGGAGCTGTTTTTT	CASSLRARGTGELFF
TRBV6-5	-	TRBJ1-2	-	TGTGCCAGCAGTTATTCGTCCGACTATGGCTACACCTTC	CASSYSSDYGYTF
TRBV6-1	-	TRBJ2-1	-	TGTGCCAGCAGTGAGGCAGGGATCAATGAGCAGTTCTTC	CASSEAGINEQFF
TRBV10-3	-	TRBJ1-5	-	TGTGCCATCAGTGGATCGCTTAAGGGGCCCAGCAATCAGCCCCAGCATTTT	CAISGSLKGPSNQPQHF
TRBV6-1	TRBD2	TRBJ2-7	-	TGTGCCAGCAGTGAAGCCGGGGGGGGCAATCCTCCCTACGAGCAGTACTTC	CASSEAGGGNPPYEQYF
TRBV28	-	TRBJ1-4	-	TGTGCCAGCAGGCAACAGGGTCGGGTTGAAAAACTGTTTTTT	CASRQQGRVEKLFF
TRBV9	TRBD2	TRBJ2-1	-	TGTGCCAGCAGCGTAGGTAGCGGGAGCCCCAATGAGCAGTTCTTC	CASSVGSGSPNEQFF
TRBV10-3	-	TRBJ2-1	many	TGTGCCATCAGTGAGTCGGTCAGGGGCTCCTACAATGAGCAGTTCTTC	CAISESVRGSYNEQFF
TRBV9	TRBD1	TRBJ1-3	-	TGTGCCAGCAGCGTAGCGGGGCAGGGGGCGTCTGGAAACACCATATATTTT	CASSVAGQGASGNTIYF
TRBV28	-	TRBJ1-1	-	TGTGCCAGCAGTTTAGGGCAGGGAGGCTACACTGAAGCTTTCTTT	CASSLGQGGYTEAFF
TRBV6-5	-	TRBJ2-1	-	TGTGCCAGCAGTCCAGACCCACAGGGTGAGCAGTTCTTC	CASSPDPQGEQFF
TRBV15	TRBD1	TRBJ2-1	-	TGTGCCACCAGCAGAGATGGGTTCGGGGGACAGGGTTACAATGAGCAGTTCTTC	CATSRDGFGGQGYNEQFF
TRBV24-1	TRBD2	TRBJ2-3	-	TGTGCCACCAGTAAGACTAGCGGAGTTAGCACAGATACGCAGTATTTT	CATSKTSGVSTDTQYF
TRBV11-3	TRBD1	TRBJ1-1	-	TGTGCCAGCAGCTTGGACAGGAAGACTGAAGCTTTCTTT	CASSLDRKTEAFF
TRBV5-6	-	TRBJ2-7	-	TGTGCCAGCAGCTTGGGCGGGTACGAGCAGTACTTC	CASSLGGYEQYF
TRBV13	-	TRBJ2-5	-	TGTGCCAGCAGCCTCACGGGGGAGACCCAGTACTTC	CASSLTGETQYF
TRBV9	TRBD1	TRBJ1-4	-	TGTGCCAGCAGCTACACAGGGGGCGTTGAAAAACTGTTTTTT	CASSYTGGVEKLFF
TRBV25-1	-	TRBJ1-1	-	TGTGCCAGCAGTGAAGACAGCATGAACACTGAAGCTTTCTTT	CASSEDSMNTEAFF
TRBV30	TRBD2	TRBJ2-1	-	TGTGCCTGGAGTATACTAGCGGGAGGAGACAATGAGCAGTTCTTC	CAWSILAGGDNEQFF
TRBV28	TRBD1	TRBJ2-7	once	TGTGCCAGCAGTACCACGGGACAGCCCTCCTACGAGCAGTACTTC	CASSTTGQPSYEQYF